This T cell receptor beta chain was obtained from a study of neoadjuvant anti-PD-1 for oral cavity cancer. Repertoires were generated with immunoSEQ multiplex PCR, while TCRdb's copy carries only in-frame clones and drops some. The sample lists 15,000 or so clones, under 75% seen once, with around 2.8% in the top ten. The V gene end was trimmed by 1 base and the J gene end by 3 bases; junction bases not matched to a gene: 5. The CDR3 consists of 18 residues. Germline CDR1 and CDR2: SGHNT and YENEEA. This clone has more than one count but fewer than ten. The sample consisted of PBMCs, taken before nivolumab (anti-PD-1) treatment. The chain is built from TRBV11-3 and TRBJ2-3, with 15 bases that match TRBD2. The sequence was collected from a person between 40 and 85 years old with oral cavity squamous cell carcinoma. As DNA, the CDR3 is TGTGCCAGCAGCTTAGGGACTAGCGGGAGGGCCGGGACAGATACGCAGTATTTT. The encoded protein is CASSLGTSGRAGTDTQYF.